This T cell receptor beta chain comes out of a study of CD4 T cells in relation to SARS-CoV-2 and coronaviruses. At the level of the study: Controls used an HIV-1 Nef peptide pool or no peptide.

This clone was counted once. The antigen remains undetermined. Unexposed donor CD4+ T cells date from 2011-2018, before the COVID-19 pandemic. CD4+ T cells were isolated from the cells after 10 days of culture. As cell numbers allowed, unexposed-donor CD4+ T cells faced SARS-CoV-2 S/N and four cold-coronavirus spikes. In germline, CDR1 is MRHNA, CDR2 SNTAGT. V gave up 8 bases and J gave up 4 bases, with 17 bases separating them. This CDR3 spans 14 amino acids. Some clones are missing from TCRdb's copy, which holds only in-frame ones; the method was immunoSEQ multiplex PCR. The table has more than 15,000 clones, roughly 87% seen once. Study-level findings and limits: Crossreactive clones expanded significantly less to SARS-CoV-2 than monoreactive clones.

The TCR originated in a human donor in good health. The rearrangement joins TRBV6-4 to TRBJ1-1; tentative D call: TRBD1 (5 bases). Sample: CD4+ T cells from PBMCs, cultured in vitro. The CDR3 region has the DNA TGTGCCAGCGGTCCCACCCTCAGGGTCACTGAAGCTTTCTTT. Its translation is CASGPTLRVTEAFF.